The entry below gives a single T cell receptor beta chain sequence along with its context. Antigen unknown. TCRdb re-called the RT-PCR reads with MiXCR, one entry per CDR3 protein. The sample includes 550,000 to 800,000 distinct CDR3 sequences, roughly 14% of them seen just once. The data were taken from a study of response to subunit inactivated influenza vaccine. Study-level results: Each seasonal influenza vaccination recruits few new T cells, the authors suggested.

Germline CDR1 is LGHNA and CDR2 is YSLEER. The CDR3 runs to 15 residues. V lost 5 bases and J lost 4, with 17 bases in between. The chain carries TRBV4-3 and TRBJ2-5; D ambiguous. The sequence was collected from a man aged 45 to 65 who received an inactivated influenza vaccine. Material: PBMCs from blood, obtained about 12 days after vaccination. The CDR3 DNA is TGCGCCAGCAGCTCTAGAGTAGGGCCGGCAGAGACCCAGTACTTC. Protein sequence: CASSSRVGPAETQYF.